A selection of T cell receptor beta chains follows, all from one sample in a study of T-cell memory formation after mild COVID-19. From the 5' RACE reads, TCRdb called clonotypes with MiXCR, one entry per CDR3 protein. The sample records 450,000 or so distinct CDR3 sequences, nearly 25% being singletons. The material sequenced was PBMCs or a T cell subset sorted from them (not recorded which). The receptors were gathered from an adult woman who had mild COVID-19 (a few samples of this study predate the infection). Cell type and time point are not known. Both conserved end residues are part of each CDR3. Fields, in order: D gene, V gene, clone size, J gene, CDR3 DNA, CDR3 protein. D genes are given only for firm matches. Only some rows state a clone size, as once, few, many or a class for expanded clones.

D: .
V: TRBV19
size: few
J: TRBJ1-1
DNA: TGTGCCAGTAGTCCCTCACTGTCGCCGGGACCGGCTTTCTTT
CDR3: CASSPSLSPGPAFF

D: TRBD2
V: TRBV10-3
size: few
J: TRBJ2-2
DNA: TGTGCCATCAGTGAGGGGTTACTAGCGGGGCCGAACACCGGGGAGCTGTTTTTT
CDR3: CAISEGLLAGPNTGELFF

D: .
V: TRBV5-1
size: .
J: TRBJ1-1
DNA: TGCGCCAGCAGCTTGGGTTCAGGTTACACTGAAGCTTTCTTT
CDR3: CASSLGSGYTEAFF

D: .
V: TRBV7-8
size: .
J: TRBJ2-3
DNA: TGTGCCAGCAGCTTGAGGCAGACGCAGGGGACAGATACGCAGTATTTT
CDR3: CASSLRQTQGTDTQYF

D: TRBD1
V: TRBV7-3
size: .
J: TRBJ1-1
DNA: TGTGCCAGCAGCCCCCAATCGCATCGGGCAGGGGGCGCGGGCACTGAAGCTTTCTTT
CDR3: CASSPQSHRAGGAGTEAFF

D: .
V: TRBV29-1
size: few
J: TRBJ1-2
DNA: TGCAGCGTTGAAGCGCGCATATATGGCTACACCTTC
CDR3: CSVEARIYGYTF

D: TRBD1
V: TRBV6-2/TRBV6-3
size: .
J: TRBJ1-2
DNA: TGTGCCAGCAGCCGAGAGGGGGCAAGTGGCTACACCTTC
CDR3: CASSREGASGYTF

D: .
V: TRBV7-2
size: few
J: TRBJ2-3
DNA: TGTGCCAGCAGCCCCAACCTCCGCGTTACGCAGTATTTT
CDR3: CASSPNLRVTQYF

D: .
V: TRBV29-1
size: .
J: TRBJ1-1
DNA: TGCAGCGTTTTAGGAGAGGGGAGGTCAGGTGGGAACACTGAAGCTTTCTTT
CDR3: CSVLGEGRSGGNTEAFF

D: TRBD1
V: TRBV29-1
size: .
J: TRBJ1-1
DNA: TGCAGCGTACAGGGGGGGATGAACACTGAAGCTTTCTTT
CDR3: CSVQGGMNTEAFF

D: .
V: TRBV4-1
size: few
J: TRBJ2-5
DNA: TGCGCCAGCAGCCAAGTAGACAGGGGGACTAGGGAGACCCAGTACTTC
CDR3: CASSQVDRGTRETQYF

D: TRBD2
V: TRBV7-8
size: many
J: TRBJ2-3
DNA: TGTGCCAGCAGCTTAGGGGCTAGCGGGGCAGATACGCAGTATTTT
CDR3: CASSLGASGADTQYF

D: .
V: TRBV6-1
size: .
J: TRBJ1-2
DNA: TGTGCCAGCGCCCCTTGGGGAGCCGGTGGCTACACCTTC
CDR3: CASAPWGAGGYTF

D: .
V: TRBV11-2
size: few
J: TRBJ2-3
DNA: TGTGCCAGCAGCTTAGTAGGGGCCCGCCGGACAGATACGCAGTATTTT
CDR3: CASSLVGARRTDTQYF

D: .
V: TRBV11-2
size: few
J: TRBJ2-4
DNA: TGTGCCAGCAGCCAAACAGGGAGGGGAGCCAAAAACATTCAGTACTTC
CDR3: CASSQTGRGAKNIQYF

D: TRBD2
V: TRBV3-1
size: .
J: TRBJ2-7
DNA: TGTGCCAGCAGCCTACCCGGGACTAGCGGGGCCAGCTACGAGCAGTACTTC
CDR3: CASSLPGTSGASYEQYF

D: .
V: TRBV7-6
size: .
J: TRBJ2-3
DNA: TGTGCCAGCAGCTTAGTGTCTCCGTACTCTACTAGCACAGATACGCAGTATTTT
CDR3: CASSLVSPYSTSTDTQYF

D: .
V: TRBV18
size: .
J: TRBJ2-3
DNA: TGTGCCAGCTCGCCCGGGAGTGTCGCGGGGGATACGCAGTATTTT
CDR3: CASSPGSVAGDTQYF

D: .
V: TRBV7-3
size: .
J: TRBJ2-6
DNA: TGTGCCAGCAGCTTATTTCTGGCCGCCGGGGTCAACGTCCTGACTTTC
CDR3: CASSLFLAAGVNVLTF

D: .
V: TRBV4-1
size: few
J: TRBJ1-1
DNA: TGCGCCAGCAGCCAAGCCGGGGGCGGTGGAGTGAGCACTGAAGCTTTCTTT
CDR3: CASSQAGGGGVSTEAFF

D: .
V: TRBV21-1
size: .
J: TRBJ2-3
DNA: TGTGCCAGCAGCAAAGATAGGGACTGGAAGCGGGGCCCCAGCACAGATACGCAGTATTTT
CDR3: CASSKDRDWKRGPSTDTQYF

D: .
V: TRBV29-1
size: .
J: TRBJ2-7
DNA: TGCAGCGTCCGAAATGGTGGTAGGAAGGGCGAGCAGTACTTC
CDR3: CSVRNGGRKGEQYF

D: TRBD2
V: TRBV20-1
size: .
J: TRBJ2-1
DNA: TGCAGTGCCCAGTCTAGGGAGCTAGCGGACGCCTACAATGAGCAGTTCTTC
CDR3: CSAQSRELADAYNEQFF

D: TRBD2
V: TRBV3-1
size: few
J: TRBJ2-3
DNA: TGTGCCAGCAGCCGCCGGGGGACTAGCGGGGTCCGGGATACGCAGTATTTT
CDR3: CASSRRGTSGVRDTQYF

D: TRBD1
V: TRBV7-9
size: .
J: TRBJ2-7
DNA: TGTGCCAGCAGCGTATCGACAGGGAAGGTCTACGAGCAGTACTTC
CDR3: CASSVSTGKVYEQYF

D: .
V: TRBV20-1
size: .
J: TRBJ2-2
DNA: TGCAGTGCTAGATCCGGGAGAGACACCGGGGAGCTGTTTTTT
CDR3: CSARSGRDTGELFF

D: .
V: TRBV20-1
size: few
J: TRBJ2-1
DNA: TGCAGTGCTAGAGATCTCGGGGCGCTTAATGAGCAGTTCTTC
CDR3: CSARDLGALNEQFF

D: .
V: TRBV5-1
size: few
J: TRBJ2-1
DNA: TGCGCCACCACCCCTGGACATCGCTCCTACAATGAGCAGTTCTTC
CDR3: CATTPGHRSYNEQFF

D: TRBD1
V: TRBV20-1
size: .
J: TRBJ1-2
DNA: TGCAGTGCTGGCGGACAGGGCGGTGTGAGGAGGTTCTATGGCTACACCTTC
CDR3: CSAGGQGGVRRFYGYTF

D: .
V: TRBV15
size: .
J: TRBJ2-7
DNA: TGTGCCACCAGCCCTTCCCTACCGGGAAACCAAATTGGCTACGAGCAGTACTTC
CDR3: CATSPSLPGNQIGYEQYF

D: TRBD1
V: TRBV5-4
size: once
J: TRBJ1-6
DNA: TGTGCCAGCAGCGATGGACAGGATAATTCACCCCTCCACTTT
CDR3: CASSDGQDNSPLHF

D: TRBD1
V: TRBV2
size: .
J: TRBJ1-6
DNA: TGTGCCAGCAGTGAATTTACGACAGGGTCGAATTCACCCCTCCACTTT
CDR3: CASSEFTTGSNSPLHF

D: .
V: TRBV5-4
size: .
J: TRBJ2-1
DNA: TGTGCCAGCAGCTTTGGTAGGGGGGAGCAGTTCTTC
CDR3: CASSFGRGEQFF

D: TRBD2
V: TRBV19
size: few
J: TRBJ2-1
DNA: TGTGCCAGTAGTATCATCTCCGGCGGGAGTTACAATGAGCAGTTCTTC
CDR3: CASSIISGGSYNEQFF

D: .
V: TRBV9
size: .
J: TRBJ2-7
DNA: TGTGCCAGCAGCGTAGGGGGGGACAAGCTCTACGAGCAGTACTTC
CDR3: CASSVGGDKLYEQYF

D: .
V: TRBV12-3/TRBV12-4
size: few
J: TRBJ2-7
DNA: TGTGCCAGCAGCCCCTCGTCGTACTACGAGCAGTACTTC
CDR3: CASSPSSYYEQYF

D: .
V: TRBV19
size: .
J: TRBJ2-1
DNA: TGTGCCAGTAGTTTTTCCAGGGGTTCCAATGAGCAGTTCTTC
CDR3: CASSFSRGSNEQFF

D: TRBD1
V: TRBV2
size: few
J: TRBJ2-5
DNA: TGTGCCAGCAGCGCTGGCGACAGGGGATGGCAAGAGACCCAGTACTTC
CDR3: CASSAGDRGWQETQYF

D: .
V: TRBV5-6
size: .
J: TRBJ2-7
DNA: TGTGCCAGCAGCTTGGTACTAGATATTGAGCAGTACTTC
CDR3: CASSLVLDIEQYF

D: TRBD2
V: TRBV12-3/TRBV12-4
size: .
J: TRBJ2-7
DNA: TGTGCCAGCAGTTTAGGAGCTAGCGGGGATTACTTC
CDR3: CASSLGASGDYF